This TCR beta chain was recorded in a study of cytomegalovirus exposure and HLA in healthy donors. Germline CDR1 is LNHDA and CDR2 is SQIVND (reference sequence). The CDR3 totals 15 residues. With 3 bases removed from V and 4 bases from J, the gap between germline ends came to 13 bases. Using immunoSEQ multiplex PCR, the repertoire was profiled, and TCRdb retains in-frame clones only, with some absent. The table has approximately 160,000 clones, about 89% seen once. With respect to this clone: Its antigen is unknown.

Points from the study as a whole: Cytomegalovirus status, reportedly, was diagnosed with high specificity and sensitivity by the classifier. The authors listed some 160 TCR beta chains as cytomegalovirus-associated. The dataset shows that most TCR sequences were rare, while some public TCRs occurred in many donors. TCR clusters originating in the first cohort tended to co-occur in the 120 validation repertoires, according to a later analysis.

The sequenced sample consisted of PBMCs. This sequence originates from a woman aged 18-29 years in good health and CMV-seropositive. J is TRBJ1-5 and V is TRBV19; D gene unclear. Written as DNA, the CDR3 is TGTGCCAGTAGTATGGTGCGGGTTGGAAATCAGCCCCAGCATTTT. Its translation is CASSMVRVGNQPQHF.